This T cell receptor (beta chain) was recovered during a study of cytomegalovirus exposure and HLA in healthy donors. The CDR3 is 16 amino acids. Unmatched junction bases numbered 8, after V lost 4 bases and J lost 2 bases. Germline lookup yields CDR1 SGHNT and CDR2 YYREEE (reference sequence). In the PCR, 60 Vbeta and 13 Jbeta primers were used. The data were produced by immunoSEQ multiplex PCR, yet TCRdb's version contains in-frame clones alone and is incomplete. The sample shows around 100,000 clones, roughly 80% of them seen only once. This clonotype was sampled from a middle-aged man in good health and CMV-seronegative. The chain carries TRBV5-4 and TRBJ2-3, with TRBD2 matching 9 bases. The specimen was PBMCs. CDR3 amino acids: CASSPERGANTDTQYF. DNA of the CDR3: TGTGCCAGCAGCCCCGAGCGGGGGGCAAACACAGATACGCAGTATTTT.